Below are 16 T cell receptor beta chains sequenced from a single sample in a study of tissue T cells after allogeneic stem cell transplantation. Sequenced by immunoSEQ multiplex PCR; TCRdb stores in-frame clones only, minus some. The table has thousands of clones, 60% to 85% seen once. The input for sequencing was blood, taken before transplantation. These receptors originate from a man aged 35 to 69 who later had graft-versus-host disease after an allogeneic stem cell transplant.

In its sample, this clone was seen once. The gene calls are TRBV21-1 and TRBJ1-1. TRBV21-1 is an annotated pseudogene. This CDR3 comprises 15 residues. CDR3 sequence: CASSNGGPSGFEAFF. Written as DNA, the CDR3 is TGTGCCAGCAGCAACGGGGGCCCCTCGGGATTTGAAGCTTTCTTT.

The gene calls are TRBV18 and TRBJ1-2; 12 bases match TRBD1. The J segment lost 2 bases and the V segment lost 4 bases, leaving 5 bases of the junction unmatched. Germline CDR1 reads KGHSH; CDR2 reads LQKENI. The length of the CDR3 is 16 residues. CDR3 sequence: CASSRGQGAKNYGYTF. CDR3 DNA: TGTGCCAGCTCACGGGGACAGGGGGCTAAGAACTATGGCTACACCTTC.

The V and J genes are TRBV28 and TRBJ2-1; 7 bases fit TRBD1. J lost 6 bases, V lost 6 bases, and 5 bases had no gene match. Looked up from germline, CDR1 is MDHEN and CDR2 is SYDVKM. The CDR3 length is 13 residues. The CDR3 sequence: CASRETGLNEQFF. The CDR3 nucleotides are TGTGCCAGCAGGGAGACAGGGCTCAATGAGCAGTTCTTC.

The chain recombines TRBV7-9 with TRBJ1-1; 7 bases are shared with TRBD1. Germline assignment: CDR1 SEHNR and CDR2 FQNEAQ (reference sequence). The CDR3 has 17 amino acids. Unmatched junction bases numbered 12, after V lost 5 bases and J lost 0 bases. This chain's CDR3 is CASSARQGGWLNTEAFF. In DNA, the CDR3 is TGTGCCAGCAGCGCTCGACAGGGAGGATGGCTGAACACTGAAGCTTTCTTT.

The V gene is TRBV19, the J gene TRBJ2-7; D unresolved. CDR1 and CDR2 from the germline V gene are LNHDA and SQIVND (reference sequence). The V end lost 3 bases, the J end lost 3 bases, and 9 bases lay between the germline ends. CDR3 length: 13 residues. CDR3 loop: CASSISTDYEQYF. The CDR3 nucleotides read TGTGCCAGTAGTATCTCCACAGACTACGAGCAGTACTTC.

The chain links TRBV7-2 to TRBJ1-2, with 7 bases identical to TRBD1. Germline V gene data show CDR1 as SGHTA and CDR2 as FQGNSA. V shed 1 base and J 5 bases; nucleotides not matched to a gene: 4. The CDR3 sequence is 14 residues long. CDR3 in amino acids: CASSLVEGAYGYTF. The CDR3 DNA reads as TGTGCCAGCAGCTTAGTAGAGGGGGCGTATGGCTACACCTTC.

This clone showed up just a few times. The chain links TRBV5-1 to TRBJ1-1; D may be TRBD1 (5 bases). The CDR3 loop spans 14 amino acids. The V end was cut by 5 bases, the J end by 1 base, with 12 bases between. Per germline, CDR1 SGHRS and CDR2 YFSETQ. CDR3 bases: TGCGCCAGCAGTGAACAGGACCGGAACACTGAAGCTTTCTTT. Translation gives CASSEQDRNTEAFF.

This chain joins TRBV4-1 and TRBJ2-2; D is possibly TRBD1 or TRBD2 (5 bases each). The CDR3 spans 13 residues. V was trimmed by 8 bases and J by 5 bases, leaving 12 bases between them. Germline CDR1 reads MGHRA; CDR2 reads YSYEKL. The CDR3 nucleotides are TGCGCCAGCGCAGGGAGAGGGACCGGGGAGCTGTTTTTT. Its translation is CASAGRGTGELFF.

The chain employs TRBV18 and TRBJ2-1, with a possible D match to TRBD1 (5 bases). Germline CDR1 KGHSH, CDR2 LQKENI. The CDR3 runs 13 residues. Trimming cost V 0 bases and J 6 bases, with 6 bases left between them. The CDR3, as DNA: TGTGCCAGCTCACCACCCCAGGGCAATGAGCAGTTCTTC. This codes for CASSPPQGNEQFF.

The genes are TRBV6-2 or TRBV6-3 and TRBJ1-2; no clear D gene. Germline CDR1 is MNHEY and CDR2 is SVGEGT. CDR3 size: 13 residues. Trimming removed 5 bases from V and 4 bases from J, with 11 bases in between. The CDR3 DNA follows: TGTGCCAGCAGTATAGAACAGTTCTATGGCTACACCTTC. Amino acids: CASSIEQFYGYTF.

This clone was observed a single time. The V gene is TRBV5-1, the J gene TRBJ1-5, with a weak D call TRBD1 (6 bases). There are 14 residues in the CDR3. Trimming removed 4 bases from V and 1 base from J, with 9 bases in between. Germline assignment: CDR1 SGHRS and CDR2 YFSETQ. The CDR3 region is CASSPGVSNQPQHF. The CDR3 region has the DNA TGCGCCAGCAGCCCAGGGGTGAGCAATCAGCCCCAGCATTTT.

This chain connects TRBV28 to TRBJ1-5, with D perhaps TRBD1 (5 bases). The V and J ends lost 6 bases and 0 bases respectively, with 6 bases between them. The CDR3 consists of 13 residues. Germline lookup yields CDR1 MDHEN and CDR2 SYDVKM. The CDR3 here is CASRGGSNQPQHF. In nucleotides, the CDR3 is TGTGCCAGCAGGGGGGGTAGCAATCAGCCCCAGCATTTT. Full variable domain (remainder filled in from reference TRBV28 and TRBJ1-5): DVKVTQSSRYLVKRTGEKVFLECVQDMDHENMFWYRQDPGLGLRLIYFSYDVKMKEKGDIPEGYSVSREKKERFSLILESASTNQTSMYLCASRGGSNQPQHFGDGTRLSIL.

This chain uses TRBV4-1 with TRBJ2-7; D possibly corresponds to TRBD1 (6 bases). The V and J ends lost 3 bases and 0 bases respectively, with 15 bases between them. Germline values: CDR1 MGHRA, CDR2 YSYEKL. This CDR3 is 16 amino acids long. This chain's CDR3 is CASSHPVGTPSYEQYF. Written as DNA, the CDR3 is TGCGCCAGCAGCCATCCCGTAGGGACACCCTCCTACGAGCAGTACTTC.

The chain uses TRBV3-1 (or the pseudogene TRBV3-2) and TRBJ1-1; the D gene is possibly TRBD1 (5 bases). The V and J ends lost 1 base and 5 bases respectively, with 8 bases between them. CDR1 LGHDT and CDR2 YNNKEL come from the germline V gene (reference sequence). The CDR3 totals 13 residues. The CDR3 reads CASSQVQGTEAFF. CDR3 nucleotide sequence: TGTGCCAGCAGCCAAGTTCAGGGTACTGAAGCTTTCTTT.

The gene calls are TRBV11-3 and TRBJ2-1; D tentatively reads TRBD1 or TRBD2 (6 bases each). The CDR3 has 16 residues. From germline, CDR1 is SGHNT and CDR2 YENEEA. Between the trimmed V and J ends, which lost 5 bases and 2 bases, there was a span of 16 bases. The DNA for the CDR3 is TGTGCCAGCAGCCCGGTGGGGGCGGGGACCTACAATGAGCAGTTCTTC. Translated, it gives CASSPVGAGTYNEQFF.

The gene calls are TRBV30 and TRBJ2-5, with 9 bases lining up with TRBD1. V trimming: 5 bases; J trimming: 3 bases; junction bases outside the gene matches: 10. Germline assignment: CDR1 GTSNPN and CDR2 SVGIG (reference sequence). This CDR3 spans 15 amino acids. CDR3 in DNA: TGTGCCTGGCGCCGGACCGGGACAGGGAAAGAGACCCAGTACTTC. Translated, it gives CAWRRTGTGKETQYF.